Listed below are T cell receptor beta chains from one sample, sequenced in a study of cytomegalovirus exposure and HLA in healthy donors. The repertoire was sequenced with immunoSEQ multiplex PCR; TCRdb's copy has only in-frame clones and lacks some. This table holds about 360,000 clones, approximately 90% found once. What was sequenced was PBMCs. The receptors derive from a woman under 30 in good health and CMV-seronegative. Both conserved end residues are part of each CDR3. Each record gives: CDR3 length, D gene, J gene, clone size, V gene, CDR3 protein, CDR3 DNA. A D gene is named only where the DNA matches it firmly. For some rows the clone size is stated as once, few or many, or as a class when expanded; others skip it.

13 NA TRBJ1-1 NA TRBV10-3 CAISGPQLPEAFF TGTGCCATCAGTGGGCCACAGCTCCCTGAAGCTTTCTTT
12 NA TRBJ1-5 NA TRBV7-9 CASSLGSRTQHF TGTGCCAGCAGCTTAGGTTCCAGGACCCAGCATTTT
18 TRBD1 TRBJ2-6 NA TRBV27 CASGGLSRGLSGANVLTF TGTGCCAGCGGCGGACTGTCCAGGGGGCTGTCTGGGGCCAACGTCCTGACTTTC
16 NA TRBJ1-5 few TRBV4-2 CASSLGDQGRGQPQHF TGTGCCAGCAGCCTTGGGGATCAGGGAAGAGGTCAGCCCCAGCATTTT
18 TRBD1 TRBJ2-3 once TRBV6-1 CASSGFHWTGSSTDTQYF TGTGCCAGCAGTGGTTTCCACTGGACAGGATCTAGCACAGATACGCAGTATTTT
14 NA TRBJ1-4 NA TRBV5-5 CASSSGHLEEKLFF TGTGCCAGCAGCTCGGGACATCTGGAGGAAAAACTGTTTTTT
15 NA TRBJ2-7 NA TRBV5-1 CASSPQQGPSYEQYF TGCGCCAGCAGCCCGCAACAGGGTCCGTCCTACGAGCAGTACTTC
14 NA TRBJ2-3 NA TRBV28 CASSLSGDWDTQYF TGTGCCAGCAGTTTATCCGGGGATTGGGATACGCAGTATTTT
14 NA TRBJ1-2 NA TRBV6-5 CASTDFVGDYGYTF TGTGCCAGCACCGATTTCGTCGGGGACTATGGCTACACCTTC
15 NA TRBJ1-1 NA TRBV28 CASSLGHFVNTEAFF TGTGCCAGCAGTTTAGGGCACTTCGTGAACACTGAAGCTTTCTTT
15 NA TRBJ1-4 NA TRBV27 CASSLSVGRPEKLFF TGTGCCAGCAGTTTATCGGTGGGGAGGCCAGAAAAACTGTTTTTT
13 NA TRBJ1-6 NA TRBV28 CASSLGEASPLHF TGTGCCAGCAGTTTGGGGGAGGCTTCACCCCTCCACTTT
14 NA TRBJ1-1 NA TRBV18 CASSPKPELPEAFF TGTGCCAGCTCACCTAAGCCCGAACTCCCTGAAGCTTTCTTT
13 TRBD2 TRBJ2-2 once TRBV29-1 CSLLSGDTGELFF TGCAGCCTACTTAGCGGGGACACCGGGGAGCTGTTTTTT
18 NA TRBJ2-1 NA TRBV4-2 CASSQLRGPDRGGDEQFF TGTGCCAGCAGCCAACTCCGAGGCCCCGACAGGGGAGGGGATGAGCAGTTCTTC